A single sample is the source of the 17 T cell receptor beta chains below, sequenced in a study of T cell repertoires in cytomegalovirus infection. For these TCRs, the target antigens are not known. TCRdb ran MiXCR on the reads and lists one entry per CDR3 protein. The table includes approximately 390,000 distinct CDR3 sequences, roughly 34% detected once. The source was cultured PBMCs, collected from culture after CMV antigen stimulation. The source of these receptors is a human donor in good health (CMV status not recorded). Some clones in this sample may be carry-over from other donors' samples.

The V and J genes are TRBV29-1 and TRBJ1-1, with 8 bases matching TRBD1. CDR3 size: 13 residues. CDR1 is SQVTM, CDR2 ANQGSEA, per germline. V lost 5 bases to trimming and J lost 1 base; unmatched junction nucleotides: 3. This chain's CDR3 is CSVTGGGNTEAFF. CDR3 DNA: TGCAGCGTTACAGGGGGAGGGAACACTGAAGCTTTCTTT.

This clonotype was detected a few times. The V call is TRBV12-3 or TRBV12-4, the J call TRBJ2-7, with D uncertain. V lost 4 bases and J lost 3, with 13 bases in between. The CDR3 runs to 14 residues. The CDR3 protein is CASSSPSMDYEQYF. The CDR3 DNA reads as TGTGCCAGCAGTTCACCGTCGATGGACTACGAGCAGTACTTC.

This clonotype has only a few counts. The V and J genes are TRBV4-1 and TRBJ1-4, with a possible D match to TRBD1 (6 bases). The CDR3 runs 16 residues. V was cut by 0 bases and J by 6 bases, with 14 bases left in between. Germline CDR1 MGHRA, CDR2 YSYEKL. CDR3 amino acids: CASSQDPPGAYEKLFF. CDR3 nucleotide sequence: TGCGCCAGCAGCCAAGATCCACCAGGGGCTTATGAAAAACTGTTTTTT.

This clonotype was picked up a small number of times. J is TRBJ1-5 and V is TRBV27, with 7 positions matching TRBD1. The CDR3 is 14 residues long. Germline V lookup: CDR1 MNHEY, CDR2 SMNVEV (reference sequence). Trimming cost V 2 bases and J 4 bases; bases outside gene matches: 2. DNA for the CDR3: TGTGCCAGCAGTTTAGGGACAGCTAATCAGCCCCAGCATTTT. This translates into CASSLGTANQPQHF.

Regarding this clonotype: A much larger clone lies one base from this, so it may be a read error. The chain carries TRBV7-2 and TRBJ1-5; D unresolved. CDR1 and CDR2 from the germline V gene are SGHTA and FQGNSA. The CDR3 extends over 13 amino acids. DNA for the CDR3: TGTGCCAGCAGCCTGGGGAGTCGTCAGCCCCAGCAATTT. Protein product: CASSLGSRQPQQF. Full variable domain (remainder filled in from reference TRBV7-2 and TRBJ1-5): GAGVSQSPSNKVTEKGKDVELRCDPISGHTALYWYRQSLGQGLEFLIYFQGNSAPDKSGLPSDRFSAERTGGSVSTLTIQRTQQEDSAVYLCASSLGSRQPQQFGDGTRLSIL.

V is TRBV6-5 and J is TRBJ2-1; 11 bases agree with TRBD1. Trimming cost V 5 bases and J 4 bases; bases outside gene matches: 7. The CDR3 is 16 amino acids. The germline gives CDR1 MNHEY, CDR2 SVGAGI. This CDR3 is CASSKLGQGGYNEQFF. As DNA, the CDR3 is TGTGCCAGCAGTAAATTGGGACAGGGGGGGTACAATGAGCAGTTCTTC.

V usage is TRBV27 and J usage is TRBJ2-1; D may be TRBD2 (5 bases). Trimming shortened V by 1 base and J by 8 bases, and 9 bases separated the two germline ends. The V gene's germline CDR1 is MNHEY and CDR2 SMNVEV (reference sequence). CDR3 size: 13 residues. Here the CDR3 DNA reads TGTGCCAGCAGTTTATTCGTGGGAGATGAGCAGTTCTTC. This encodes CASSLFVGDEQFF.

This clonotype was seen a few times. This chain uses TRBV4-1 with TRBJ1-4; D perhaps matches TRBD1 (6 bases). This CDR3 comprises 16 residues. The germline V gene has CDR1 MGHRA and CDR2 YSYEKL. Trimming stripped 0 bases from V and 6 bases from J, with 14 bases between. CDR3 amino acids: CASSQDKAGEYEKLFF. DNA of the CDR3: TGCGCCAGCAGCCAAGATAAAGCAGGGGAGTATGAAAAACTGTTTTTT.

This rearrangement joins TRBV7-2 to TRBJ2-3; D is possibly TRBD2 (5 bases). Germline-derived CDR1 and CDR2 are SGHTA and FQGNSA. The V and J ends lost 4 bases and 5 bases respectively, with 10 bases between them. This CDR3 is 13 amino acids long. CDR3 DNA: TGTGCCAGCAGCTCTCGGGGTGAAGATACGCAGTATTTT. Translated: CASSSRGEDTQYF. The variable domain in full, completed from reference TRBV7-2 and TRBJ2-3, reads GAGVSQSPSNKVTEKGKDVELRCDPISGHTALYWYRQSLGQGLEFLIYFQGNSAPDKSGLPSDRFSAERTGGSVSTLTIQRTQQEDSAVYLCASSSRGEDTQYFGPGTRLTVL.

This clonotype turned up a few times. The rearrangement uses TRBV10-3 and TRBJ2-2; TRBD1 matches 9 bases. This CDR3 spans 16 amino acids. Germline assignment: CDR1 ENHRY and CDR2 SYGVKD. V shed 3 bases and J 4 bases; nucleotides not matched to a gene: 6. The CDR3 DNA is TGTGCCATCAGTGAACCGACAGGGGGGAGCACCGGGGAGCTGTTTTTT. Its protein product is CAISEPTGGSTGELFF.

A few counts support this clonotype. The chain links TRBV12-3 or TRBV12-4 to TRBJ2-5; 7 bases line up with TRBD2. The CDR3 sequence is 13 residues long. Trimming removed 4 bases from V and 3 bases from J; junction bases left unmatched: 2. Here the CDR3 DNA reads TGTGCCAGCAGTTCCGGGGGGAAAGAGACCCAGTACTTC. Protein: CASSSGGKETQYF.

V gene TRBV14 combines with J gene TRBJ2-2; possible D gene TRBD1, 5 bases. Germline loops: CDR1 SGHDN, CDR2 FVKESK. Trimming shortened V by 1 base and J by 4 bases, and 10 bases separated the two germline ends. CDR3 length equals 15 residues. CDR3 DNA: TGTGCCAGCAGCCAAGGGCAGGGAAGCACCGGGGAGCTGTTTTTT. Amino acids: CASSQGQGSTGELFF.

The chain links TRBV3-1 to TRBJ1-2; possibly TRBD1 for D (5 bases). From germline, CDR1 is LGHDT and CDR2 YNNKEL (reference sequence). The length of the CDR3 is 15 residues. Trimming left V 1 base short and J 7 bases short, with 16 bases between. The CDR3 nucleotides are TGTGCCAGCAGCCAAGGGGTAACGCAGGGTGTTGGCTACACCTTC. Translating gives CASSQGVTQGVGYTF.

This clonotype occurred a few times. The gene calls are TRBV4-1 and TRBJ2-4; perhaps TRBD2 as D (7 bases). Germline V CDR1 and CDR2: MGHRA, YSYEKL. Trimming removed 0 bases from V and 9 bases from J, with 15 bases in between. CDR3 length: 15 amino acids. The CDR3 coding sequence is TGCGCCAGCAGCCAAGAGGGGGGGGCATATGGCATTCAGTACTTC. This translates into CASSQEGGAYGIQYF.

Ten or more counts support this clonotype. The chain has TRBV7-8 and TRBJ1-2; perhaps TRBD1 as D (6 bases). Germline loops: CDR1 SGHVS, CDR2 FQNEAQ. This CDR3 region has 14 residues. The V end was cut by 1 base, the J end by 5 bases, with 11 bases between. Written as DNA, the CDR3 is TGTGCCAGCAGCTTAGTAGGGACAACTTATGGCTACACCTTC. It yields the protein CASSLVGTTYGYTF.

The J gene is TRBJ1-2, the V gene TRBV11-2, with D maybe TRBD1 (5 bases). This CDR3 is built from 13 residues. Trimming removed 5 bases at V and 9 bases at J, with 16 bases between. Germline CDR1 and CDR2: SGHAT and FQNNGV. DNA of the CDR3: TGTGCCAGCAGCCCCGGACACCAATGGAGCTACACCTTC. It is translated as CASSPGHQWSYTF.

This clonotype was seen repeatedly, ten times or more. The chain recombines TRBV7-4 with TRBJ1-1; D gene unclear. CDR1 is SGHVT, CDR2 SQSDAQ, per germline. The V end was cut by 2 bases, the J end by 5 bases, with 9 bases between. This CDR3 has 13 residues. CDR3 loop: CASSLKWDTEAFF. The CDR3 region has the DNA TGTGCCAGCAGCTTAAAATGGGATACTGAAGCTTTCTTT.